This is a list of T cell receptor beta chains from one sample in a study of OX40 agonist ivuxolimab in advanced cancers. Sequencing used immunoSEQ multiplex PCR; TCRdb keeps in-frame clones, though not all of them. The sample yields over 45,000 clones, 70% to 85% seen once. The specimen comprised CD4+ or CD8+ T cells sorted from blood, sampled in a trial of the OX40 agonist ivuxolimab. The receptors shown here come from an adult with an advanced solid tumor such as melanoma, head and neck, liver or kidney cancer. Each CDR3 is given with its conserved first and last residue. A D gene is named only where the DNA matches it firmly. Clone size appears in some rows only: once, few, many, or a class for an expanded clone.

>TRBJ2-1|NA|20|TRBD2|TRBV11-3
CASSLVRLAGGQVTYNEQFF
TGTGCCAGCAGCTTAGTAAGGCTAGCGGGAGGGCAGGTAACCTACAATGAGCAGTTCTTC
>TRBJ2-7|NA|15|NA|TRBV21-1
CASSNLLAGAYEQYF
TGTGCCAGCAGCAATCTCCTAGCGGGAGCCTACGAGCAGTACTTC
>TRBJ1-1|NA|14|NA|TRBV4-3
CASSQDQSHGGAFF
TGCGCCAGCAGCCAAGATCAGTCGCACGGCGGGGCTTTCTTT
>TRBJ1-1|NA|12|TRBD1|TRBV19
CASSIQGVEAFF
TGTGCCAGTAGTATTCAGGGGGTCGAAGCTTTCTTT
>TRBJ2-1|NA|16|TRBD1|TRBV9
CASSVGGQGINNEQFF
TGTGCCAGCAGCGTGGGGGGACAGGGGATCAACAATGAGCAGTTCTTC
>TRBJ1-3|NA|16|TRBD1|TRBV5-6
CASSKISGTGGNTIYF
TGTGCCAGCAGCAAAATCTCCGGGACAGGGGGAAACACCATATATTTT
>TRBJ2-1|once|14|TRBD2|TRBV7-9
CASGRTSGNNEQFF
TGTGCCAGCGGACGGACTAGCGGTAACAATGAGCAGTTCTTC
>TRBJ1-1|NA|13|NA|TRBV7-9
CASSTKANTEAFF
TGTGCCAGCAGCACCAAGGCGAACACTGAAGCTTTCTTT
>TRBJ2-1|NA|15|NA|TRBV7-2
CASSLDGPGYNEQFF
TGTGCCAGCAGCTTAGACGGGCCAGGCTACAATGAGCAGTTCTTC
>TRBJ2-3|few|13|NA|TRBV4-2
CASSPPGTDTQYF
TGTGCCAGCAGCCCCCCTGGCACAGATACGCAGTATTTT
>TRBJ2-7|NA|15|NA|TRBV19
CASRLGHASVYEQYF
TGTGCCAGTAGACTGGGTCATGCCTCCGTCTACGAGCAGTACTTC
>TRBJ1-1|NA|14|TRBD1|TRBV19
CASSIQGANTEAFF
TGTGCCAGTAGTATACAGGGGGCGAACACTGAAGCTTTCTTT
>TRBJ1-5|NA|12|NA|TRBV19
CASSRGDQPQHF
TGTGCCAGTAGTAGGGGGGATCAGCCCCAGCATTTT
>TRBJ2-7|few|15|TRBD2|TRBV27
CASSGWGGKMYEQYF
TGTGCCAGCAGCGGGTGGGGGGGGAAAATGTACGAGCAGTACTTC
>TRBJ1-1|NA|13|TRBD1|TRBV6-1
CASVRTGEGEAFF
TGTGCCAGCGTTCGGACAGGGGAGGGTGAAGCTTTCTTT
>TRBJ2-5|NA|16|NA|TRBV4-3
CASSQEGHSGQETQYF
TGCGCCAGCAGCCAAGAAGGCCACAGCGGACAAGAGACCCAGTACTTC
>TRBJ2-7|NA|14|TRBD1|TRBV7-2
CASVQGQGFAEQYF
TGTGCCAGCGTACAGGGACAGGGGTTCGCCGAGCAGTACTTC
>TRBJ2-1|NA|11|NA|TRBV7-8
CASSQSDEQFF
TGTGCCAGCAGCCAAAGCGATGAGCAGTTCTTC
>TRBJ1-1|NA|13|NA|TRBV11-1
CASSSPTVWGAFF
TGTGCCAGCAGCTCCCCGACCGTTTGGGGTGCTTTCTTT
>TRBJ1-1|once|16|NA|TRBV7-3
CASSPIATGMNTEAFF
TGTGCCAGCAGCCCAATAGCCACAGGGATGAACACTGAAGCTTTCTTT
>TRBJ2-7|NA|13|NA|TRBV6-1
CATQTGQTYEQYF
TGTGCCACCCAAACAGGACAGACCTACGAGCAGTACTTC
>TRBJ2-7|once|17|TRBD2|TRBV11-3
CASSFRGLAGAADEQYF
TGTGCCAGCAGCTTTAGGGGACTAGCGGGAGCTGCGGACGAGCAGTACTTC
>TRBJ2-2|NA|15|TRBD2|TRBV6-6
CASSMGLVGAGELFF
TGTGCCAGCAGTATGGGACTAGTTGGCGCCGGGGAGCTGTTTTTT
>TRBJ2-5|few|15|TRBD1|TRBV7-2
CASSLRDRGPETQYF
TGTGCCAGCAGCTTAAGGGACAGGGGGCCAGAGACCCAGTACTTC
>TRBJ2-2|NA|14|NA|TRBV9
CASSVARVAGELFF
TGTGCCAGCAGCGTAGCTAGGGTCGCCGGGGAGCTGTTTTTT
>TRBJ2-4|NA|16|NA|TRBV21-1
CASSKGGSILKNIQYF
TGTGCCAGCAGCAAAGGCGGCAGTATTCTTAAAAACATTCAGTACTTC
>TRBJ2-2|NA|16|TRBD2|TRBV2
CASSEARGGNTGELFF
TGTGCCAGCAGTGAAGCTCGGGGGGGCAACACCGGGGAGCTGTTTTTT
>TRBJ2-3|NA|14|NA|TRBV30
CAWKLWGSTDTQYF
TGTGCCTGGAAGTTATGGGGTAGCACAGATACGCAGTATTTT
>TRBJ2-7|NA|14|NA|TRBV10-3
CAISESISRVEQYF
TGTGCCATCAGTGAGTCGATTAGTAGGGTCGAGCAGTACTTC
>TRBJ1-2|NA|15|TRBD1|TRBV19
CASGQTGGISYGYTF
TGTGCCAGTGGACAGACAGGGGGAATCAGCTATGGCTACACCTTC
>TRBJ2-7|NA|13|NA|TRBV13
CASRRDNTHEQYF
TGTGCCAGCAGAAGGGACAACACCCACGAGCAGTACTTC
>TRBJ1-1|once|18|NA|TRBV5-8
CASSLKFGRGPLNTEAFF
TGTGCCAGCAGCTTGAAGTTCGGCAGGGGACCTCTGAACACTGAAGCTTTCTTT
>TRBJ1-4|once|16|TRBD1|TRBV5-6
CASSSPRQGANEKLFF
TGTGCCAGCAGCTCACCTCGACAGGGGGCGAACGAAAAACTGTTTTTT
>TRBJ1-2|NA|14|TRBD1|TRBV10-3
CAINLGQGNYGYTF
TGTGCCATCAACCTAGGACAGGGAAACTATGGCTACACCTTC
>TRBJ1-3|NA|15|NA|TRBV7-9
CASSTRLLSGNTIYF
TGTGCCAGCAGCACTCGACTGCTCTCTGGAAACACCATATATTTT
>TRBJ1-1|few|14|NA|TRBV4-1
CASTGGHTNTEAFF
TGCGCCAGCACGGGGGGACACACGAACACTGAAGCTTTCTTT
>TRBJ1-2|NA|12|NA|TRBV11-2
CASSFGTVGYTF
TGTGCCAGCAGCTTTGGGACGGTCGGCTACACCTTC
>TRBJ1-5|NA|14|NA|TRBV6-6
CASRLQAPNQPQHF
TGTGCCAGCAGACTCCAGGCCCCCAATCAGCCCCAGCATTTT
>TRBJ2-1|few|13|NA|TRBV11-2
CASSSAAGGEQFF
TGTGCCAGCAGCTCGGCAGCCGGGGGTGAGCAGTTCTTC
>TRBJ2-6|NA|14|NA|TRBV7-9
CASSAQAGANVLTF
TGTGCCAGCAGCGCCCAGGCTGGGGCCAACGTCCTGACTTTC
>TRBJ1-2|once|16|NA|TRBV7-3
CASSTGTRGVGHGYTF
TGTGCCAGCAGCACGGGGACGCGAGGGGTTGGGCATGGCTACACCTTC
>TRBJ1-2|NA|15|TRBD1|TRBV9
CASSVGDTGVYGYTF
TGTGCCAGCAGCGTAGGAGATACAGGGGTCTATGGCTACACCTTC
>TRBJ2-1|NA|13|TRBD2|TRBV7-2
CASTPRGVNEQFF
TGTGCCAGCACCCCGCGGGGGGTTAATGAGCAGTTCTTC
>TRBJ2-7|once|10|NA|TRBV20-1
CSARKSEQYF
TGCAGTGCTAGAAAATCCGAGCAGTACTTC
>TRBJ2-3|NA|15|NA|TRBV19
CASSRIEGPTDTQYF
TGTGCCAGTAGCCGAATTGAGGGTCCCACAGATACGCAGTATTTT
>TRBJ1-1|NA|15|NA|TRBV7-2
CAGSFAPGANTEAFF
TGTGCCGGCAGCTTCGCGCCGGGGGCGAACACTGAAGCTTTCTTT
>TRBJ1-3|medium-sized|16|TRBD1|TRBV7-8
CASSEGQGTSGNTIYF
TGTGCCAGCAGCGAAGGACAGGGGACCTCTGGAAACACCATATATTTT
>TRBJ1-3|NA|14|NA|TRBV6-5
CASSSRVSGNTIYF
TGTGCCAGCAGTTCCAGGGTATCTGGAAACACCATATATTTT
>TRBJ2-2|NA|17|TRBD1|TRBV28
CASSETTGGRGTGELFF
TGTGCCAGCAGCGAAACGACAGGGGGGAGGGGCACCGGGGAGCTGTTTTTT